The rows below give T cell receptor beta chains drawn from one sample of a study of blood T cell repertoires in COVID-19. Measured with immunoSEQ multiplex PCR; TCRdb has only the in-frame clones, and not every one. The table lists 150,000 to 180,000 clones, roughly 83% of them singletons. Sequencing was done on a sample of peripheral blood. These receptors were taken from a woman between 55 and 75 years old with COVID-19, enrolled during active disease. CDR3s include the opening cysteine and the closing phenylalanine or tryptophan. D genes are given only for firm matches. Clone sizes are given selectively: once, few, many, or a class where the clone is expanded.

j_call: TRBJ1-2
clone_size: .
d_call: TRBD1
v_call: TRBV5-4
cdr3_nt: TGTGCCAGCAGCTTGGGGGGGACAGGTGCCGGCTACACCTTC
cdr3_aa: CASSLGGTGAGYTF

j_call: TRBJ2-2
clone_size: .
d_call: TRBD2
v_call: TRBV6-6
cdr3_nt: TGTGCCAGCAGCTACTCGAGGAGTCGGAGGAGCGGGGCCGCGAACACCGGGGAGCTGTTTTTT
cdr3_aa: CASSYSRSRRSGAANTGELFF

j_call: TRBJ1-2
clone_size: .
d_call: TRBD1
v_call: TRBV6-5
cdr3_nt: TGTGCCAGCAGTAACCTCCCCACAGGGGATGGCTACACCTTC
cdr3_aa: CASSNLPTGDGYTF

j_call: TRBJ1-1
clone_size: .
d_call: .
v_call: TRBV5-1
cdr3_nt: TGCGCCAGCAGCTCCTCATTGAGCCTGAACACTGAAGCTTTCTTT
cdr3_aa: CASSSSLSLNTEAFF

j_call: TRBJ1-2
clone_size: once
d_call: TRBD1
v_call: TRBV4-1
cdr3_nt: TGCGCCAGCAGCCCCCCCAGGGGGCTTTACTATGGCTACACCTTC
cdr3_aa: CASSPPRGLYYGYTF

j_call: TRBJ1-2
clone_size: .
d_call: .
v_call: TRBV7-9
cdr3_nt: TGTGCCAGCAGCTTAGAATTGCAGGCTGGCTACACCTTC
cdr3_aa: CASSLELQAGYTF

j_call: TRBJ1-2
clone_size: few
d_call: TRBD1
v_call: TRBV4-1
cdr3_nt: TGCGCCAGCAGCCAAGGGACAGGGGCGAGCTATGGCTACACCTTC
cdr3_aa: CASSQGTGASYGYTF

j_call: TRBJ1-5
clone_size: .
d_call: .
v_call: TRBV18
cdr3_nt: TGTGCCAGCTCACCCGTGGACTCAATCAATCAGCCCCAGCATTTT
cdr3_aa: CASSPVDSINQPQHF

j_call: TRBJ1-4
clone_size: .
d_call: .
v_call: TRBV20-1
cdr3_nt: TGCAGCGCCAGGAGGAATGAAAAACTGTTTTTT
cdr3_aa: CSARRNEKLFF

j_call: TRBJ1-2
clone_size: many
d_call: TRBD1
v_call: TRBV6-5
cdr3_nt: TGTGCCAGCAGTTCCCCGGGACAGAAACCCTATGGCTACACCTTC
cdr3_aa: CASSSPGQKPYGYTF

j_call: TRBJ2-7
clone_size: .
d_call: .
v_call: TRBV5-1
cdr3_nt: TGCGCCAGCAGCCGCAACAGGGTATTGAACGAGCAGTACTTC
cdr3_aa: CASSRNRVLNEQYF

j_call: TRBJ2-1
clone_size: .
d_call: TRBD2
v_call: TRBV5-1
cdr3_nt: TGCGCCAGCAGCTTGGGGGGAGGACTAGCGGGTAATGAGCAGTTCTTC
cdr3_aa: CASSLGGGLAGNEQFF

j_call: TRBJ1-2
clone_size: once
d_call: .
v_call: TRBV28
cdr3_nt: TGTGCCAGCAGTTTGGTCACAGGGACCTATGGCTACACCTTC
cdr3_aa: CASSLVTGTYGYTF

j_call: TRBJ1-5
clone_size: .
d_call: TRBD1
v_call: TRBV7-2
cdr3_nt: TGTGCCAGCAGCCCACGGACAGGGAACCAGCCCCAGCATTTT
cdr3_aa: CASSPRTGNQPQHF

j_call: TRBJ2-1
clone_size: .
d_call: TRBD2
v_call: TRBV14
cdr3_nt: TGTGCCAGCAGCAAAGCCGGGGGGGTGTATGAGCAGTTCTTC
cdr3_aa: CASSKAGGVYEQFF

j_call: TRBJ2-2
clone_size: .
d_call: .
v_call: TRBV9
cdr3_nt: TGTGCCAGCAGCGTGCAGAACCGGGGCACCGGGGAGCTGTTTTTT
cdr3_aa: CASSVQNRGTGELFF

j_call: TRBJ1-6
clone_size: .
d_call: TRBD1
v_call: TRBV5-6
cdr3_nt: TGTGCCAGCAGCCTCCGGGACAGCAATTCACCCCTCCACTTT
cdr3_aa: CASSLRDSNSPLHF

j_call: TRBJ1-1
clone_size: .
d_call: .
v_call: TRBV19
cdr3_nt: TGTGCCAGTAGTATAGGGACAGCCATGAACACTGAAGCTTTCTTT
cdr3_aa: CASSIGTAMNTEAFF

j_call: TRBJ2-2
clone_size: .
d_call: .
v_call: TRBV19
cdr3_nt: TGTGCCAGTAGTATTAACGGGGTAGCAGGGGCAAACACCGGGGAGCTGTTTTTT
cdr3_aa: CASSINGVAGANTGELFF

j_call: TRBJ2-1
clone_size: once
d_call: TRBD2
v_call: TRBV6-6
cdr3_nt: TGTGCCAGCAGTCTTAGCGGGAGGGCCGGGAATGAGCAGTTCTTC
cdr3_aa: CASSLSGRAGNEQFF

j_call: TRBJ1-2
clone_size: .
d_call: .
v_call: TRBV6-5
cdr3_nt: TGTGCCAGCAGTTACTCGAAAGCAGGCAACTATGGCTACACCTTC
cdr3_aa: CASSYSKAGNYGYTF

j_call: TRBJ2-3
clone_size: few
d_call: TRBD2
v_call: TRBV12-5
cdr3_nt: TGTGCTAGTGGTTGGACTAGTACAGATACGCAGTATTTT
cdr3_aa: CASGWTSTDTQYF

j_call: TRBJ2-7
clone_size: .
d_call: TRBD2
v_call: TRBV5-1
cdr3_nt: TGCGCCAGCAGCTCATCGACTAGCGGGACTTACGAGCAGTACTTC
cdr3_aa: CASSSSTSGTYEQYF

j_call: TRBJ2-2
clone_size: .
d_call: TRBD1
v_call: TRBV24-1
cdr3_nt: TGTGCCACCAGTGACTCGGGACAGGGCTGGGGGGAGCTGTTTTTT
cdr3_aa: CATSDSGQGWGELFF

j_call: TRBJ2-7
clone_size: once
d_call: TRBD2
v_call: TRBV3-1/TRBV3-2
cdr3_nt: TGTGCCAGCAGCCAAATAGCGGGAGCGGGCTACGAGCAGTACTTC
cdr3_aa: CASSQIAGAGYEQYF

j_call: TRBJ1-1
clone_size: .
d_call: .
v_call: TRBV30
cdr3_nt: TGTGCCTGGACTGCCGGGATTCCGGCCGGAGCTTTCTTT
cdr3_aa: CAWTAGIPAGAFF

j_call: TRBJ1-2
clone_size: .
d_call: .
v_call: TRBV18
cdr3_nt: TGTGCCAGCTCACTCCAGGGAGGGGACGGCTACACCTTC
cdr3_aa: CASSLQGGDGYTF

j_call: TRBJ1-3
clone_size: .
d_call: .
v_call: TRBV19
cdr3_nt: TGTGCCAGTAGTATAGCTGACACCATATATTTT
cdr3_aa: CASSIADTIYF

j_call: TRBJ2-2
clone_size: .
d_call: .
v_call: TRBV28
cdr3_nt: TGTGCCAGCAGTTTAGCACAGCTTTTGACCGGGGAGCTGTTTTTT
cdr3_aa: CASSLAQLLTGELFF

j_call: TRBJ2-5
clone_size: .
d_call: TRBD2
v_call: TRBV11-3
cdr3_nt: TGTGCCAGCAGCTCCCGACTAGCGGGAGGTTCAGAGACCCAGTACTTC
cdr3_aa: CASSSRLAGGSETQYF

j_call: TRBJ1-5
clone_size: .
d_call: .
v_call: TRBV9
cdr3_nt: TGTGCCAGCAGCTCCCAAGTAGCGGATCAGCCCCAGCATTTT
cdr3_aa: CASSSQVADQPQHF

j_call: TRBJ1-2
clone_size: .
d_call: TRBD1
v_call: TRBV7-8
cdr3_nt: TGTGCCAGCAGCTTAGGACCAGGACAGGGCAACTATGGCTACACCTTC
cdr3_aa: CASSLGPGQGNYGYTF

j_call: TRBJ2-1
clone_size: .
d_call: .
v_call: TRBV14
cdr3_nt: TGTGCCAGCAGCCCCGTGGACTCGAGCTCCTACAATGAGCAGTTCTTC
cdr3_aa: CASSPVDSSSYNEQFF

j_call: TRBJ1-3
clone_size: .
d_call: .
v_call: TRBV28
cdr3_nt: TGTGCCAGTCAGGCCGCTGGAAACACCATATATTTT
cdr3_aa: CASQAAGNTIYF

j_call: TRBJ1-2
clone_size: .
d_call: .
v_call: TRBV29-1
cdr3_nt: TGCAGCGCCTGGACAGCCCTCTATGGCTACACCTTC
cdr3_aa: CSAWTALYGYTF

j_call: TRBJ2-3
clone_size: .
d_call: TRBD2
v_call: TRBV27
cdr3_nt: TGTGCCAGCAGTTTTTGGACTAGCGGGGGGTACACAGATACGCAGTATTTT
cdr3_aa: CASSFWTSGGYTDTQYF

j_call: TRBJ2-2
clone_size: .
d_call: .
v_call: TRBV5-1
cdr3_nt: TGCGCCAGCAGCTTTGTGATAGCGGCCGGGGAGCTGTTTTTT
cdr3_aa: CASSFVIAAGELFF

j_call: TRBJ2-1
clone_size: .
d_call: .
v_call: TRBV11-2
cdr3_nt: TGTGCCAGCAGCTTAGACGGCTCCTACAATGAGCAGTTCTTC
cdr3_aa: CASSLDGSYNEQFF

j_call: TRBJ1-6
clone_size: .
d_call: .
v_call: TRBV3-1/TRBV3-2
cdr3_nt: TGTGCCAGCAGCCAAGGGGCTTTCTCACCCCTCCACTTT
cdr3_aa: CASSQGAFSPLHF

j_call: TRBJ1-2
clone_size: .
d_call: .
v_call: TRBV5-6
cdr3_nt: TGTGCCAGCAGCTTCCCAGGGTACGGTGGCTACACCTTC
cdr3_aa: CASSFPGYGGYTF

j_call: TRBJ2-5
clone_size: .
d_call: TRBD1
v_call: TRBV7-3
cdr3_nt: TGTGCCAGCAGCCCCCCGGACAGGTTGGAGACCCAGTACTTC
cdr3_aa: CASSPPDRLETQYF

j_call: TRBJ1-3
clone_size: .
d_call: .
v_call: TRBV29-1
cdr3_nt: TGCAGCGTTGAGGAGGGTCGCTCTGGAAACACCATATATTTT
cdr3_aa: CSVEEGRSGNTIYF

j_call: TRBJ1-3
clone_size: few
d_call: .
v_call: TRBV18
cdr3_nt: TGTGCCAGCTCACCACAAGGGGCTGGAAACACCATATATTTT
cdr3_aa: CASSPQGAGNTIYF

j_call: TRBJ1-5
clone_size: .
d_call: TRBD1
v_call: TRBV7-2
cdr3_nt: TGTGCCAGCAGCTTTCGGACAGGGAGCGGTCAGCCCCAGCATTTT
cdr3_aa: CASSFRTGSGQPQHF

j_call: TRBJ2-5
clone_size: .
d_call: .
v_call: TRBV19
cdr3_nt: TGTGCCAGTAGTATGGAGGGGACAGTCCAAGAGACCCAGTACTTC
cdr3_aa: CASSMEGTVQETQYF

j_call: TRBJ1-1
clone_size: .
d_call: .
v_call: TRBV5-1
cdr3_nt: TGCGCCAGCAGCCGAGGGCCCGCAAACACTGAAGCTTTCTTT
cdr3_aa: CASSRGPANTEAFF

j_call: TRBJ2-2
clone_size: .
d_call: .
v_call: TRBV19
cdr3_nt: TGTGCCAGTACCCATCGAGGGTACACCGGGGAGCTGTTTTTT
cdr3_aa: CASTHRGYTGELFF

j_call: TRBJ2-2
clone_size: .
d_call: TRBD1
v_call: TRBV7-8
cdr3_nt: TGTGCCAGCAGCGGGACAGGGGGTGTAATCGGGGAGCTGTTTTTT
cdr3_aa: CASSGTGGVIGELFF

j_call: TRBJ2-3
clone_size: .
d_call: .
v_call: TRBV5-1
cdr3_nt: TGCGCCAGCAGTAACAGAGGGACAGATACGCAGTATTTT
cdr3_aa: CASSNRGTDTQYF

j_call: TRBJ1-2
clone_size: .
d_call: .
v_call: TRBV18
cdr3_nt: TGTGCCAGCTCCCAACCTCAGGTTGCAGGAGGAACCTATGGCTACACCTTC
cdr3_aa: CASSQPQVAGGTYGYTF

j_call: TRBJ1-1
clone_size: .
d_call: .
v_call: TRBV2
cdr3_nt: TGTGCCAGCAACAGGGCACTTTCTTCCACTGAAGCTTTCTTT
cdr3_aa: CASNRALSSTEAFF

j_call: TRBJ1-2
clone_size: .
d_call: .
v_call: TRBV19
cdr3_nt: TGTGCCAGTAGTATCCAGGTTTACTATGGCTACACCTTC
cdr3_aa: CASSIQVYYGYTF

j_call: TRBJ2-1
clone_size: .
d_call: TRBD2
v_call: TRBV30
cdr3_nt: TGTGCCTGGAGCTTGACTAGCGGGGGGGCAAATGAGCAGTTCTTC
cdr3_aa: CAWSLTSGGANEQFF

j_call: TRBJ1-2
clone_size: .
d_call: TRBD1
v_call: TRBV18
cdr3_nt: TGTGCCAGCTCGCAATACAGGGGCGATGGCTACACCTTC
cdr3_aa: CASSQYRGDGYTF

j_call: TRBJ1-2
clone_size: .
d_call: .
v_call: TRBV12-5
cdr3_nt: TGTGCTAGTGGTTTGCGAACAGGGCTCGATGGCTACACCTTC
cdr3_aa: CASGLRTGLDGYTF

j_call: TRBJ1-2
clone_size: .
d_call: TRBD1
v_call: TRBV19
cdr3_nt: TGTGCCAGTAGTATCGACAGGGGAGCCTATGGCTACACCTTC
cdr3_aa: CASSIDRGAYGYTF

j_call: TRBJ1-3
clone_size: .
d_call: .
v_call: TRBV6-5
cdr3_nt: TGTGCCAGCAGTCGCCTGACAGGCACCATATATTTT
cdr3_aa: CASSRLTGTIYF

j_call: TRBJ2-3
clone_size: .
d_call: .
v_call: TRBV10-3
cdr3_nt: TGTGCCATCAGTGCGTCCCCTGCGGATACGCAGTATTTT
cdr3_aa: CAISASPADTQYF

j_call: TRBJ1-6
clone_size: .
d_call: .
v_call: TRBV19
cdr3_nt: TGTGCCAGTAGCGCGTGGTCCTATAATTCACCCCTCCACTTT
cdr3_aa: CASSAWSYNSPLHF